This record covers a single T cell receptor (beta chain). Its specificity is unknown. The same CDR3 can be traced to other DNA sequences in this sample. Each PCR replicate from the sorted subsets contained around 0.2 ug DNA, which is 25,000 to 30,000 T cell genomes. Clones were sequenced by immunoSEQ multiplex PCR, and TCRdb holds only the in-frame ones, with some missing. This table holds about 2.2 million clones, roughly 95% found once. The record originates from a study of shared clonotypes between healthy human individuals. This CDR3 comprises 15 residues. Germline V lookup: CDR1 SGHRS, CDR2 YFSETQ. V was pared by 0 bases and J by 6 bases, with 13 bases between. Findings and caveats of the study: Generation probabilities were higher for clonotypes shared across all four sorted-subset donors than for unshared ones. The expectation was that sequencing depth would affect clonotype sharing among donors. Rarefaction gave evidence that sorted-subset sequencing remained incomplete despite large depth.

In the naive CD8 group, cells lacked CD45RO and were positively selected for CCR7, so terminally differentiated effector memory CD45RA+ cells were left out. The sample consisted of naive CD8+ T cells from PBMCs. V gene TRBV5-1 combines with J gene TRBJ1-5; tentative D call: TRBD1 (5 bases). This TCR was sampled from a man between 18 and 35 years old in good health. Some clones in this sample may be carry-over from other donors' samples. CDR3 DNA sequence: TGCGCCAGCAGCTTGGGGCAGGGAGTCGGTCAGCCCCAGCATTTT. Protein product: CASSLGQGVGQPQHF.